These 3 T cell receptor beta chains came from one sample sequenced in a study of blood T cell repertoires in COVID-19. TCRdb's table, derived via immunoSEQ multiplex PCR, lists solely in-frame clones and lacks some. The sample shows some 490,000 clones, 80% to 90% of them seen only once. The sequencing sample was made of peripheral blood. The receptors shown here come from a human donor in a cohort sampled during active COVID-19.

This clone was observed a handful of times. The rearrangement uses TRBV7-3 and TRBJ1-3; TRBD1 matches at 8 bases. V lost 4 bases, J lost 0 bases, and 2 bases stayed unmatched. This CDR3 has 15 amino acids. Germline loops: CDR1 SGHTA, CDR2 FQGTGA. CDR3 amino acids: CASSYTGGSGNTIYF. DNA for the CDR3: TGTGCCAGCAGCTATACAGGGGGCTCTGGAAACACCATATATTTT. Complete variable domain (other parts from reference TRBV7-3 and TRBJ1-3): GAGVSQTPSNKVTEKGKYVELRCDPISGHTALYWYRQSLGQGPEFLIYFQGTGAADDSGLPNDRFFAVRPEGSVSTLKIQRTERGDSAVYLCASSYTGGSGNTIYFGEGSWLTVV.

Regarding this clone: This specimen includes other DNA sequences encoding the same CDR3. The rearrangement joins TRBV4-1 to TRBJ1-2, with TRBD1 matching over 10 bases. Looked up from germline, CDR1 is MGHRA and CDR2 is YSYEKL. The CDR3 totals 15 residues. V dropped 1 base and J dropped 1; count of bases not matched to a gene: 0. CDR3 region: CASSQGTGGNYGYTF. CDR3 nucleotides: TGCGCCAGCAGCCAAGGGACAGGGGGTAACTATGGCTACACCTTC.

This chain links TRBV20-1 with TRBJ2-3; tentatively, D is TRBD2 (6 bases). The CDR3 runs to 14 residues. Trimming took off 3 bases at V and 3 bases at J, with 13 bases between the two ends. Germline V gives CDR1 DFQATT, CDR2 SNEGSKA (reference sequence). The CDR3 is CSASTGTGTDTQYF. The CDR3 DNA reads TGCAGTGCTAGTACGGGGACTGGGACAGATACGCAGTATTTT.